Listed here are 15 T cell receptor beta chains from one sample, sequenced in a study of Graves' ophthalmopathy and Graves' hyperthyroidism. The TCR beta CDR3 regions underwent amplification from RNA transcripts. Following a first-round RT-PCR that used HTBI primers, a second-round multiplex PCR was carried out. TCRdb redid the calling of the multiplex PCR reads with MiXCR, one entry per CDR3 protein. The sample lists almost 400,000 distinct CDR3 sequences, approximately 16% seen once, with around 1.5% in the top ten. Sequencing was carried out using peripheral blood. Source of these receptors: a woman in her late teens or twenties with Graves' ophthalmopathy.

This clonotype came up many times. J is TRBJ1-5 and V is TRBV11-2; 7 positions match TRBD1. In germline, CDR1 is SGHAT, CDR2 FQNNGV. With V trimmed by 2 bases and J by 2 bases, 9 bases remained unmatched. The CDR3 runs to 17 residues. CDR3 amino acids: CASSLPRQGWGNQPQHF. CDR3 coding DNA: TGTGCCAGCAGCTTACCACGACAGGGATGGGGCAATCAGCCCCAGCATTTT.

This clonotype has a count of ten or more. This chain connects TRBV9 to TRBJ2-5; no definite D call. The CDR3 extends over 14 amino acids. Deletions cut 4 bases from V and 1 base from J, with 11 bases between. Germline V lookup: CDR1 SGDLS, CDR2 YYNGEE. DNA for the CDR3: TGTGCCAGCAGCTATGGCTGGGTCCAAGAGACCCAGTACTTC. Encoded protein: CASSYGWVQETQYF.

This clonotype was counted ten times or more. V and J are TRBV28 and TRBJ2-6; D unresolved. This CDR3 comprises 17 residues. The germline V gene encodes CDR1 MDHEN and CDR2 SYDVKM. Trimming cost V 3 bases and J 0 bases, with 12 bases left between them. The CDR3 DNA reads as TGTGCCAGCAGTTTGCACGGCACCACCTCTGGGGCCAACGTCCTGACTTTC. Protein: CASSLHGTTSGANVLTF.

The rearrangement links TRBV24-1 to TRBJ2-2, with 10 positions matching TRBD1. From germline, CDR1 is KGHDR and CDR2 SFDVKD. CDR3 length equals 16 residues. With V trimmed by 3 bases and J by 3 bases, 3 bases remained unmatched. The CDR3 bases are TGTGCCACCAGTGATCGTGGACAGGGGGACACCGGGGAGCTGTTTTTT. Protein: CATSDRGQGDTGELFF.

This clonotype appeared many times. The chain's CDR3 is CASSQDLRVVNTEAFF. The CDR3 DNA reads as TGCGCCAGCAGCCAAGATCTAAGGGTTGTGAACACTGAAGCTTTCTTT. This chain links TRBV4-3 with TRBJ1-1; D is ambiguous. The CDR3 runs 16 residues. Looked up from germline, CDR1 is LGHNA and CDR2 is YSLEER. The germline V and J ends were trimmed by 0 bases and 0 bases, with 11 bases remaining between them.

This clonotype was counted ten times or more. The chain links TRBV12-3 or TRBV12-4 to TRBJ1-1; D is possibly TRBD1 (5 bases). V shed 3 bases and J shed 1 base, with 9 bases lying between them. The CDR3 runs to 14 residues. The chain's CDR3 is CASSLVTGNTEAFF. The CDR3 nucleotides read TGTGCCAGCAGTTTGGTTACAGGGAACACTGAAGCTTTCTTT.

This clonotype was observed many times. V usage is TRBV20-1 and J usage is TRBJ2-7, with 12 bases fitting TRBD2. This CDR3 has 18 residues. CDR1 is DFQATT and CDR2 is SNEGSKA in the germline V gene (reference sequence). After removal of 5 bases from V and 0 bases from J, the junction contained 14 bases not matched to a gene. The chain's CDR3 is CSAAGPGTSGLSSYEQYF. CDR3 DNA sequence: TGCAGTGCTGCGGGCCCCGGGACTAGCGGGCTAAGCTCCTACGAGCAGTACTTC.

This clonotype has ten or more counts. The genes are TRBV5-1 and TRBJ2-7; D is possibly TRBD1 (6 bases). This CDR3 region has 15 residues. Between the trimmed V and J ends, which lost 1 base and 1 base, there was a span of 12 bases. Germline values: CDR1 SGHRS, CDR2 YFSETQ. The chain's CDR3 is CASSLTLGQSYEQYF. Here the CDR3 DNA reads TGCGCCAGCAGCTTGACCCTAGGACAGTCCTACGAGCAGTACTTC.

At least ten counts were recorded for this clonotype. The V and J genes are TRBV6-2 or TRBV6-3 and TRBJ1-2, with TRBD1 as a possible D gene (5 bases). V was clipped by 2 bases and J by 8 bases, with 21 bases between them. CDR1 and CDR2 from the germline V gene are MNHEY and SVGEGT. This CDR3 region has 16 residues. CDR3 in amino acids: CASSYAGQGLWKGYTF. The CDR3 DNA sequence: TGTGCCAGCAGTTACGCCGGCCAGGGACTATGGAAGGGCTACACCTTC.

CDR3 nucleotides: TGTGCCAGCAGCTTAGGCGGGCAGGGCCCCTACGAGCAGTACTTC. Translated: CASSLGGQGPYEQYF. The gene calls are TRBV7-2 and TRBJ2-7, with D perhaps matching TRBD1 or TRBD2 (5 bases each). Trimming stripped 1 base from V and 2 bases from J, with 12 bases between. Germline loops: CDR1 SGHTA, CDR2 FQGNSA. This CDR3 is built from 15 residues.

Many counts were recorded for this clonotype. The chain has TRBV6-2 or TRBV6-3 and TRBJ1-1; D perhaps matches TRBD1 (6 bases). The germline gives CDR1 MNHEY, CDR2 SVGEGT. The CDR3 is 14 residues long. Deletions cut 5 bases from V and 1 base from J, with 11 bases between. CDR3 residues: CASSRQASNTEAFF. The CDR3 nucleotides read TGTGCCAGCAGTCGACAGGCCTCGAACACTGAAGCTTTCTTT.

This clonotype was detected ten times or more. This CDR3 reads CASSSLGGGEFLEQFF. CDR3 nucleotide sequence: TGTGCCAGCAGCTCGTTAGGTGGGGGGGAGTTTTTGGAGCAGTTCTTC. The V gene is TRBV7-2, the J gene TRBJ2-1; 7 bases are shared with TRBD2. The CDR3 consists of 16 residues. Germline CDR1 SGHTA, CDR2 FQGNSA. V was pared by 4 bases and J by 10 bases, with 16 bases of the junction left unmatched.

This clonotype was counted at least ten times. The rearrangement joins TRBV27 to TRBJ2-7; D may match TRBD1 or TRBD2 (6 bases each). V was shortened by 0 bases and J by 5 bases, with 17 bases between the two germline ends. CDR1 is MNHEY, CDR2 SMNVEV, per germline (reference sequence). The CDR3 covers 16 residues. DNA for the CDR3: TGTGCCAGCAGTTTATCGGCTAGGGGGGCAGAGGACGAGCAGTACTTC. Translation gives CASSLSARGAEDEQYF.

At least ten counts were recorded for this clonotype. The V gene is TRBV6-2 or TRBV6-3, the J gene TRBJ2-2; D is ambiguous. Per the germline V gene, CDR1 is MNHEY and CDR2 is SVGEGT. This CDR3 region has 12 residues. Trimming removed 3 bases from V and 9 bases from J, with 8 bases in between. The CDR3 region has the DNA TGTGCCAGCAGTTATCCGACCTGGGAGCTGTTTTTT. Translating it yields CASSYPTWELFF.

Ten or more counts support this clonotype. V gene TRBV19 combines with J gene TRBJ2-5; no reliable D call. Germline CDR1 reads LNHDA; CDR2 reads SQIVND (reference sequence). There are 14 residues in the CDR3. Trimming removed 5 bases at V and 7 bases at J, with 17 bases between. The CDR3 sequence: CASSVGSRTRTQYF. CDR3 bases: TGTGCCAGTAGTGTCGGTAGCCGAACCAGGACCCAGTACTTC.